One sample yielded the 27 T cell receptor beta chains listed below, sequenced in a study of cytomegalovirus exposure and HLA in healthy donors. Use of 60 Vbeta and 13 Jbeta primers characterized the PCR. Only in-frame clones appear in the TCRdb table, and some are missing; sequencing was by immunoSEQ multiplex PCR. The repertoire table contains approximately 40,000 clones. The specimen sequenced was PBMCs. Every receptor here comes from a human donor in good health.

This clone is deemed medium-sized (0.01 to 0.1%) by its frequency. This chain connects TRBV19 to TRBJ2-1, with 7 bases fitting TRBD1. J was trimmed by 8 bases and V by 4 bases; bases with no gene match: 8. CDR3 length: 14 amino acids. Germline CDR1 reads LNHDA; CDR2 reads SQIVND (reference sequence). The CDR3, as DNA: TGTGCCAGTAGTACTCTATGGGACAGCGATGAGCAGTTCTTC. Its translation: CASSTLWDSDEQFF. The whole variable domain, remainder taken from reference TRBV19 and TRBJ2-1, is DGGITQSPKYLFRKEGQNVTLSCEQNLNHDAMYWYRQDPGQGLRLIYYSQIVNDFQKGDIAEGYSVSREKKESFPLTVTSAQKNPTAFYLCASSTLWDSDEQFFGPGTRLTVL.

The chain combines TRBV28 with TRBJ1-1; TRBD1 is a possible D gene (5 bases). CDR1 is MDHEN and CDR2 is SYDVKM in the germline V gene. The V end lost 2 bases, the J end lost 8 bases, and 18 bases lay between the germline ends. There are 15 residues in the CDR3. The CDR3 coding sequence is TGTGCCAGCAGTTTACCCCGGAGGGACTCCACCGAAGCTTTCTTT. As protein: CASSLPRRDSTEAFF.

The J gene is TRBJ2-3, the V gene TRBV6-1, with a possible D match to TRBD2 (6 bases). This CDR3 region has 13 residues. In germline, CDR1 is MNHNS, CDR2 SASEGT. V lost 11 bases to trimming and J lost 2 bases, with 14 bases between them. CDR3 sequence reads: CASAGPITDTQYF. CDR3 in DNA: TGTGCCTCGGCGGGGCCGATCACAGATACGCAGTATTTT.

CDR3 DNA sequence: TGCAGCGTTGGGGGCGACAGGGGGTATGGCTACACCTTC. This encodes CSVGGDRGYGYTF. V gene TRBV29-1 combines with J gene TRBJ1-2, with 9 bases matching TRBD1. The CDR3 loop spans 13 amino acids. Germline V CDR1 and CDR2: SQVTM, ANQGSEA. Germline trimming cut 4 bases from V and 5 bases from J; bases unmatched to any gene: 5.

The V and J genes are TRBV7-8 and TRBJ1-1; perhaps TRBD1 as D (6 bases). Germline CDR1 and CDR2: SGHVS and FQNEAQ. V was trimmed by 5 bases and J by 7 bases, leaving 17 bases between them. The CDR3 has 14 amino acids. CDR3 region: CASSPKEGVSEAFF. DNA for the CDR3: TGTGCCAGCAGCCCGAAAGAGGGGGTTAGTGAAGCTTTCTTT.

Concerning this clone itself: Its ends do not fully match the called genes, so a read error is possible. This CDR3 is also generated by other DNA sequences in the sample. The rearrangement links TRBV11-2 to TRBJ1-6; 7 positions match TRBD1. CDR3 length: 14 amino acids. From germline, CDR1 is SGHAT and CDR2 FQNNGV. The CDR3 here is CASSLVGGNSPLHF. As DNA, the CDR3 is TGTGCCAGCAGCTTAGTAGGGGGCAACTCACCCCTACACTTT.

The chain combines TRBV19 with TRBJ1-2; perhaps TRBD1 as D (6 bases). V was trimmed by 5 bases and J by 1 base, leaving 14 bases between them. This CDR3 is 15 amino acids long. In germline, CDR1 is LNHDA, CDR2 SQIVND (reference sequence). The CDR3, as DNA: TGTGCCAGTAGTCCCCAGGGGCCCGTTAACTATGGCTACACCTTC. Protein product: CASSPQGPVNYGYTF.

V is TRBV27 and J is TRBJ2-7; 8 bases line up with TRBD1. V was pared by 5 bases and J by 0 bases, with 9 bases of the junction left unmatched. The germline V gene has CDR1 MNHEY and CDR2 SMNVEV (reference sequence). This CDR3 is 16 amino acids long. The CDR3 region has the DNA TGTGCCAGCAGTCCGCCCGGACAGGGTAGCTCCTACGAGCAGTACTTC. This encodes CASSPPGQGSSYEQYF.

The chain employs TRBV9 and TRBJ2-1; TRBD2 agrees at 13 bases. With V trimmed by 0 bases and J by 9 bases, 9 bases remained unmatched. The CDR3 length is 17 residues. CDR1 is SGDLS, CDR2 YYNGEE, per germline. The CDR3 DNA reads as TGTGCCAGCAGCGTAGGAAGGACTAGCGGGGGTATCGGTGAGCAGTTCTTC. It encodes CASSVGRTSGGIGEQFF.

The V gene is TRBV7-2, the J gene TRBJ2-5; no firm D call. The germline V gene has CDR1 SGHTA and CDR2 FQGNSA. V dropped 7 bases and J dropped 7 bases, with 19 bases sitting between them. CDR3 size: 14 residues. CDR3 coding DNA: TGTGCCAGCACCCGTAGACGAGGCTCGGGGACCCAGTACTTC. Protein: CASTRRRGSGTQYF.

The chain has TRBV7-3 and TRBJ1-4; perhaps TRBD1 as D (5 bases). Germline CDR1 and CDR2: SGHTA and FQGTGA. The V gene lost 8 bases and the J gene lost 3 bases, with 10 bases spanning the gap. There are 13 residues in the CDR3. The CDR3 reads CASRQQPNEKLFF. The CDR3 nucleotides are TGTGCCAGCCGACAGCAACCTAATGAAAAACTGTTTTTT.

The J gene is TRBJ2-1, the V gene TRBV19, with D perhaps TRBD2 (6 bases). With 5 bases removed from V and 0 bases from J, the gap between germline ends came to 11 bases. The CDR3 loop spans 15 amino acids. Germline V CDR1 and CDR2: LNHDA, SQIVND (reference sequence). In nucleotides, the CDR3 is TGTGCCAGTAGTCGAGACGGGAGCTCCTACAATGAGCAGTTCTTC. Translating it yields CASSRDGSSYNEQFF.

The chain recombines TRBV2 with TRBJ1-5, with 9 bases that match TRBD1. The CDR3 covers 15 residues. Trimming removed 7 bases from V and 1 base from J; junction bases left unmatched: 5. Germline lookup yields CDR1 SNHLY and CDR2 FYNNEI. The CDR3 spells CASTEQGASNQPQHF. The CDR3 DNA reads as TGTGCCAGCACCGAACAGGGGGCGAGCAATCAGCCCCAGCATTTT.

About this clone itself: At one of its ends the junction is not consistent with the germline gene, which may arise from a read error. The CDR3 sequence is CAGSVRNRYAYGYTF. CDR3 sequence (DNA): TGTGCCGGGAGTGTACGTAACCGCTATGCCTATGGCTACACCTTC. This chain links TRBV30 with TRBJ1-2; D not certain. Germline V gives CDR1 GTSNPN, CDR2 SVGIG (reference sequence). This CDR3 is 15 amino acids long.

The chain joins TRBV15 to TRBJ2-1; perhaps TRBD2 as D (6 bases). The ends were cut back, 3 bases at V and 6 bases at J, with 15 bases in the middle. The CDR3 is 15 residues long. Germline CDR1 and CDR2: LNHNV and YYDKDF (reference sequence). CDR3 coding DNA: TGTGCCACCAGCAGGACAGTATGGGGAGGCAATGAGCAGTTCTTC. It yields the protein CATSRTVWGGNEQFF. Based on the CDR3 plus reference TRBV15 and TRBJ2-1, the full variable domain is DAMVIQNPRYQVTQFGKPVTLSCSQTLNHNVMYWYQQKSSQAPKLLFHYYDKDFNNEADTPDNFQSRRPNTSFCFLDIRSPGLGDTAMYLCATSRTVWGGNEQFFGPGTRLTVL.

The chain recombines TRBV19 with TRBJ2-7; possibly TRBD2 for D (6 bases). Between the trimmed V and J ends, which lost 2 bases and 7 bases, there was a span of 12 bases. The germline V gene has CDR1 LNHDA and CDR2 SQIVND (reference sequence). This CDR3 spans 13 amino acids. For the CDR3, the DNA is TGTGCCAGTAGTATAAGGGCCCGGGGGGAGCAGTACTTC. Translation gives CASSIRARGEQYF. Complete variable domain (other parts from reference TRBV19 and TRBJ2-7): DGGITQSPKYLFRKEGQNVTLSCEQNLNHDAMYWYRQDPGQGLRLIYYSQIVNDFQKGDIAEGYSVSREKKESFPLTVTSAQKNPTAFYLCASSIRARGEQYFGPGTRLTVT.

The gene calls are TRBV27 and TRBJ2-7; D is uncertain. This CDR3 has 14 residues. Trimming took off 5 bases at V and 2 bases at J, with 13 bases between the two ends. From germline, CDR1 is MNHEY and CDR2 SMNVEV (reference sequence). The CDR3 DNA reads as TGTGCCAGCAGTCCAAGAGAGATCGCCTACGAGCAGTACTTC. It is translated as CASSPREIAYEQYF.

This sequence joins TRBV27 and TRBJ1-1; 7 nucleotides line up with TRBD1. The junction had 4 bases not matched to a gene; V was cut back by 6 bases and J by 0 bases. This CDR3 contains 14 residues. The germline gives CDR1 MNHEY, CDR2 SMNVEV (reference sequence). The CDR3 DNA is TGTGCCAGCAGGAGGACAGGAATGAACACTGAAGCTTTCTTT. Amino acid sequence: CASRRTGMNTEAFF.

This chain uses TRBV7-3 with TRBJ2-3; weak D call: TRBD1 (6 bases). Looked up from germline, CDR1 is SGHTA and CDR2 is FQGTGA. The CDR3 runs 15 residues. With 5 bases removed from V and 2 bases from J, the gap between germline ends came to 14 bases. The CDR3 here is CASSDFRGPTDTQYF. CDR3 DNA: TGTGCCAGCAGCGACTTCAGGGGCCCCACAGATACGCAGTATTTT.

The V and J genes are TRBV7-3 and TRBJ2-2, with TRBD2 identical over 8 bases. J was trimmed by 1 base and V by 6 bases; bases with no gene match: 4. The CDR3 is 15 residues long. CDR1 SGHTA and CDR2 FQGTGA come from the germline V gene. The CDR3, as DNA: TGTGCCAGCAGGCCCGGGGGGGGGAACACCGGGGAGCTGTTTTTT. Its translation is CASRPGGGNTGELFF.

The rearrangement joins TRBV2 to TRBJ2-3, with a tentative D call TRBD1 (5 bases). This CDR3 spans 16 amino acids. Germline V gives CDR1 SNHLY, CDR2 FYNNEI. The ends were cut back, 2 bases at V and 0 bases at J, with 12 bases in the middle. CDR3 in DNA: TGTGCCAGCAGTGAATCCGGACATCTTAGCACAGATACGCAGTATTTT. Translating gives CASSESGHLSTDTQYF. Full variable domain (outside the CDR3, taken from reference TRBV2 and TRBJ2-3): EPEVTQTPSHQVTQMGQEVILRCVPISNHLYFYWYRQILGQKVEFLVSFYNNEISEKSEIFDDQFSVERPDGSNFTLKIRSTKLEDSAMYFCASSESGHLSTDTQYFGPGTRLTVL.

The rearrangement uses TRBV28 and TRBJ1-6, with D tentatively TRBD1 (6 bases). The CDR3 is 14 amino acids. Trimming removed 3 bases from V and 7 bases from J, with 10 bases in between. The germline V gene encodes CDR1 MDHEN and CDR2 SYDVKM. CDR3 sequence reads: CASSLGAQNSPLHF. The CDR3 region has the DNA TGTGCCAGCAGTTTGGGGGCCCAAAATTCACCCCTCCACTTT.

J is TRBJ2-5 and V is TRBV2; D may be TRBD1 (5 bases). Germline CDR1 and CDR2: SNHLY and FYNNEI. Trimming removed 1 base from V and 1 base from J, with 7 bases in between. This CDR3 contains 14 residues. CDR3 sequence reads: CASSEGGLQETQYF. CDR3 bases: TGTGCCAGCAGTGAAGGGGGCCTCCAAGAGACCCAGTACTTC.

This chain links TRBV4-1 with TRBJ2-2; D possibly corresponds to TRBD2 (6 bases). Per germline, CDR1 MGHRA and CDR2 YSYEKL. The CDR3 spans 18 residues. V was clipped by 1 base and J by 4 bases, with 19 bases between them. CDR3 protein: CASSQAPGGRGGTGELFF. The DNA for the CDR3 is TGCGCCAGCAGCCAAGCCCCCGGAGGGCGGGGCGGCACCGGGGAGCTGTTTTTT.

This chain connects TRBV2 to TRBJ1-1; D gene unclear. The CDR3 runs to 14 residues. Trimming shortened V by 3 bases and J by 1 base, and 9 bases separated the two germline ends. Germline CDR1 reads SNHLY; CDR2 reads FYNNEI. CDR3 protein: CASSEVAGNTEAFF. The DNA of the CDR3 is TGTGCCAGCAGTGAGGTGGCGGGGAACACTGAAGCTTTCTTT.

The V and J genes are TRBV30 and TRBJ1-2; D call uncertain. The CDR3 contains 13 residues. V was shortened by 4 bases and J by 0 bases, with 9 bases between the two germline ends. The V gene's germline CDR1 is GTSNPN and CDR2 SVGIG (reference sequence). The CDR3 spells CAWTFSANYGYTF. The CDR3 DNA reads as TGTGCCTGGACATTTTCAGCTAACTATGGCTACACCTTC.

Worth noting for this clone: Relative to the germline gene, one junction end is altered; a read error may explain this. The chain joins TRBV7-9 to TRBJ1-1; no clear D gene. The CDR3 extends over 14 amino acids. Looked up from germline, CDR1 is SEHNR and CDR2 is FQNEAQ (reference sequence). Here the CDR3 DNA reads TGTGCCGGCAGCTTTCAGGATCTACTTGGAGGAGCTTTCTTT. This gives the protein CAGSFQDLLGGAFF.